One and the same sample provided the 10 T cell receptor beta chains below, sequenced in a study of T cell repertoires in ileal Crohn's disease. The method was immunoSEQ multiplex PCR; TCRdb's version includes in-frame clones alone and lacks a portion of them. The sample records 4,800 or so clones, about 81% being singletons. Sequencing input: ileal tissue. The receptors here all came from an adult with Crohn's disease.

V gene TRBV7-8 combines with J gene TRBJ2-1; the match to TRBD1 covers 8 bases. This CDR3 is built from 16 residues. V was clipped by 5 bases and J by 4 bases; unmatched bases: 10. From germline, CDR1 is SGHVS and CDR2 FQNEAQ. The DNA of the CDR3 is TGTGCCAGCAGCGTCCGGGACAGGCAATATTACAATGAGCAGTTCTTC. It yields the protein CASSVRDRQYYNEQFF.

In this sample, this clone turned up a few times. V usage is TRBV6-1 and J usage is TRBJ2-3; 9 bases fit TRBD2. Per the germline V gene, CDR1 is MNHNS and CDR2 is SASEGT. CDR3 length equals 15 residues. V was pared by 4 bases and J by 7 bases, with 9 bases of the junction left unmatched. CDR3 sequence reads: CASSARGGRVNTQYF. CDR3 coding DNA: TGTGCCAGCAGTGCGCGGGGGGGACGAGTAAATACGCAGTATTTT.

The V gene is TRBV4-1, the J gene TRBJ2-3; D is possibly TRBD2 (5 bases). CDR3 length equals 14 residues. Trimming pared 0 bases from V and 4 bases from J, leaving 8 bases between. CDR1 MGHRA and CDR2 YSYEKL come from the germline V gene. The CDR3 reads CASSQDPRADTQYF. For the CDR3, the DNA is TGCGCCAGCAGCCAAGATCCGAGGGCAGATACGCAGTATTTT.

This clone is categorized as medium-sized (0.01 to 0.1%). The CDR3 sequence is CASRGGDSSYNSPLHF. The CDR3 coding sequence is TGTGCCAGCAGAGGAGGGGACAGCTCCTATAATTCACCCCTCCACTTT. The J gene is TRBJ1-6, the V gene TRBV7-9, with 7 bases that match TRBD1. V lost 6 bases and J lost 0; bases outside the gene matches: 5. This CDR3 contains 16 residues. The germline gives CDR1 SEHNR, CDR2 FQNEAQ (reference sequence). The full variable domain, with the rest looked up from reference TRBV7-9 and TRBJ1-6, is DTGVSQNPRHKITKRGQNVTFRCDPISEHNRLYWYRQTLGQGPEFLTYFQNEAQLEKSRLLSDRFSAERPKGSFSTLEIQRTEQGDSAMYLCASRGGDSSYNSPLHFGNGTRLTVT.

This clone has more than one count but fewer than ten. V and J are TRBV2 and TRBJ1-5; possibly TRBD1 for D (5 bases). The V end lost 7 bases, the J end lost 2 bases, and 9 bases lay between the germline ends. Germline V gene data show CDR1 as SNHLY and CDR2 as FYNNEI. This CDR3 spans 13 amino acids. The CDR3 region is CASIRDRNQPQHF. Here the CDR3 DNA reads TGTGCCAGCATCAGGGATCGCAATCAGCCCCAGCATTTT. Looking up the rest from reference TRBV2 and TRBJ1-5 gives the full variable domain: EPEVTQTPSHQVTQMGQEVILRCVPISNHLYFYWYRQILGQKVEFLVSFYNNEISEKSEIFDDQFSVERPDGSNFTLKIRSTKLEDSAMYFCASIRDRNQPQHFGDGTRLSIL.

The V call is TRBV29-1, the J call TRBJ1-6, with 7 bases identical to TRBD1. CDR1 is SQVTM, CDR2 ANQGSEA, per germline. V shed 7 bases, J shed 10 bases, and the junction held 7 bases outside the gene matches. The CDR3 has 12 amino acids. In DNA form, the CDR3 reads TGCAGCGCACAGGGGAGAGAGTCACCCCTCCACTTT. Translating gives CSAQGRESPLHF.

This clone is categorized as large. V is TRBV21-1 and J is TRBJ1-1. TRBV21-1 is reported as a pseudogene. The CDR3 is made up of 14 amino acids. Here the CDR3 reads CASSKFSDRGGAFF. CDR3 coding DNA: TGTGCCAGCAGCAAATTTTCCGATAGGGGGGGAGCTTTCTTT.

The chain employs TRBV11-2 and TRBJ2-1; D may be TRBD2 (6 bases). The germline V and J ends were trimmed by 5 bases and 5 bases, with 13 bases remaining between them. The CDR3 contains 14 residues. CDR1 is SGHAT and CDR2 is FQNNGV in the germline V gene. CDR3 coding DNA: TGTGCCAGCAGCCCGGCGGGGTACAACAATGAGCAGTTCTTC. This gives the protein CASSPAGYNNEQFF.

The rearrangement links TRBV7-3 to TRBJ2-3; TRBD2 agrees at 7 bases. After removal of 2 bases from V and 2 bases from J, the junction contained 4 bases not matched to a gene. The CDR3 extends over 15 amino acids. Germline CDR1 is SGHTA and CDR2 is FQGTGA. The CDR3 region is CASSLASGVTDTQYF. The CDR3 DNA reads as TGTGCCAGCAGCTTAGCTAGCGGAGTCACAGATACGCAGTATTTT.

The genes are TRBV6-5 and TRBJ2-1; 9 bases are a match to TRBD1. Trimming removed 0 bases from V and 8 bases from J; junction bases left unmatched: 8. CDR1 and CDR2 (germline): MNHEY, SVGAGI. CDR3 length: 16 residues. The CDR3 nucleotides read TGTGCCAGCAGTTACTCCGGGACAGGGTCGTCATATGAGCAGTTCTTC. Its protein product is CASSYSGTGSSYEQFF.